This T cell receptor beta chain was sequenced during a study of cytomegalovirus exposure and HLA in healthy donors. Trimming removed 2 bases from V and 4 bases from J, with 6 bases in between. The CDR3 runs 12 residues. Germline V gene sequence: CDR1 MNHNY, CDR2 SVGAGI (reference sequence). Primers for the PCR totalled 60 Vbeta and 13 Jbeta. Original processing notes: A later analysis counted tens of millions of unique TCR beta chains, around 11 million shared. Using immunoSEQ multiplex PCR, the repertoire was profiled, and TCRdb retains in-frame clones only, with some absent. That table furnishes V, J and clone size, whereas the DNA furnished D and trimming. The data show about 160,000 clones, 65% to 70% seen once.

Specimen: PBMCs. V and J are TRBV6-6 and TRBJ2-7; no definite D call. This clonotype was obtained from a woman under 30 in good health and CMV-seropositive. In DNA, the CDR3 is TGTGCCAGCAGTTACCCCAGATACGAGCAGTACTTC. Translation gives CASSYPRYEQYF.